This is a list of T cell receptor beta chains from one sample in a study of sequential checkpoint blockade in melanoma. Clones were sequenced by immunoSEQ multiplex PCR, and TCRdb holds only the in-frame ones, with some missing. The data contain 1,500 to 2,000 clones, over 20% of them seen just once; the ten biggest clones take up roughly 13%. The sample in question was tumor tissue (inferred from file names), obtained from a patient given nivolumab and ipilimumab in sequence. The receptors here all came from a human donor with melanoma. Both conserved end residues are part of each CDR3.

TRBV29-1	TRBJ1-5	CSVAAGTGSNQPQHF
TRBV19	TRBJ2-1	CASRNLSYNEQFF
TRBV5-1	TRBJ2-7	CASSLASSGGSYEQYF
TRBV9	TRBJ2-1	CASSVGTSGGATEQFF
TRBV18	TRBJ2-5	CASSPGQKETQYF
TRBV5-1	TRBJ2-1	CASSFGGGASYNEQFF
TRBV11-3	TRBJ1-4	CASSLIQGPLMELFF
TRBV9	TRBJ2-7	CASCKDRASYEQYF
TRBV6-8	TRBJ1-1	CASRQGDGTEAFF
TRBV6-7	TRBJ2-7	CASSLRLLYDEQYF
TRBV11-3	TRBJ1-6	CASSSAGFGSPLHF
TRBV11-3	TRBJ2-7	CASSSRAGLSEQYF
TRBV5-1	TRBJ1-5	CASSLTGAGNQPQHF
TRBV11-3	TRBJ2-7	CASSPGQGLYEQYF
TRBV9	TRBJ2-2	CASSTGDYSNGELFF
TRBV6-8	TRBJ1-2	CASSYRSLNYGYTF
TRBV9	TRBJ2-1	CASSVHGGANEQFF
TRBV5-1	TRBJ2-2	CASSGQGATGELFF
TRBV6-8	TRBJ1-4	CASSDCPSLLVDNEKLFF
TRBV25-1	TRBJ1-6	CASRRTGGNSPLHF
TRBV11-3	TRBJ1-1	CASSFNRAASTEAFF
TRBV11-3	TRBJ1-3	CASSPGTGVGNTIYF
TRBV6-8	TRBJ1-1	CASRVGSSEAFF
TRBV6-8	TRBJ2-5	CASSSTGGAETQYF
TRBV23-1	TRBJ1-1	CASSLAEDDEAFF
TRBV18	TRBJ1-4	CASSPGQGYNEKLFF
TRBV11-3	TRBJ1-2	CASSTSGTDYGYTF
TRBV5-1	TRBJ2-7	CASSSATPGNEQYF
TRBV11-3	TRBJ1-1	CASSLVPGGGEAFF
TRBV19	TRBJ2-7	CATSRQRGYYEQYF
TRBV5-1	TRBJ1-1	CASSFGGSANTEAFF
TRBV11-3	TRBJ2-3	CASNPRRRGGPDTQYF
TRBV11-3	TRBJ2-5	CASSLGGAQETQYF
TRBV6-8	TRBJ2-7	CASSTGRTLWPYEQYF
TRBV9	TRBJ2-5	CASSVAGYFRETQYF
TRBV6-8	TRBJ2-1	CASILAGSDEQFF
TRBV28	TRBJ1-4	CASSNAANEKLFF
TRBV9	TRBJ2-2	CASSTAGSGTGELFF
TRBV6-8	TRBJ2-7	CASSRLPGLDEQYF